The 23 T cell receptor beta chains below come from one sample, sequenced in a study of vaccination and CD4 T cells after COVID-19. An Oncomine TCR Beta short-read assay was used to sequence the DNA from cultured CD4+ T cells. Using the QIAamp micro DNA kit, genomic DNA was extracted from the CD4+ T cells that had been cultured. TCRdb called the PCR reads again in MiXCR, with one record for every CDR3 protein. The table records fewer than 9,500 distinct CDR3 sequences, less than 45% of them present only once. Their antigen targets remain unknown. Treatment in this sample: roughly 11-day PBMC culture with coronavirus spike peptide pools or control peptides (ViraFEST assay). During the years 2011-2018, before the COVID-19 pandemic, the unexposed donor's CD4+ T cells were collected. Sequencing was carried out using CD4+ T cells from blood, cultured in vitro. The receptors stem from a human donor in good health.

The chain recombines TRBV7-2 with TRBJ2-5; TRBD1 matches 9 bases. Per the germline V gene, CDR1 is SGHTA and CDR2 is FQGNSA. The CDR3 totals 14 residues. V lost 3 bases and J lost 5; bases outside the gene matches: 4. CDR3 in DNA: TGTGCCAGCAGCTTTACAGGGGGCAGGGAGACCCAGTACTTC. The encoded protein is CASSFTGGRETQYF.

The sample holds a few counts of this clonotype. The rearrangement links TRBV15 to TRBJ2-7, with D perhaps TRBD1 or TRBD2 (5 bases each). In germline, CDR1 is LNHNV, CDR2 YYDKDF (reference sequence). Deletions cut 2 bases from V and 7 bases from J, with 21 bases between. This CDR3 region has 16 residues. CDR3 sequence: CATSRRAGRPSGEQYF. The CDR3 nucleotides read TGTGCCACCAGCAGAAGGGCAGGGAGACCTTCGGGGGAGCAGTACTTC.

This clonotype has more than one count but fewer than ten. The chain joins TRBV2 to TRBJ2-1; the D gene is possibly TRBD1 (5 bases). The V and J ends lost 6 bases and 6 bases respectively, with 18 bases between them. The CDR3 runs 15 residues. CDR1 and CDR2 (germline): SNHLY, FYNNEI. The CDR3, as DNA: TGTGCCAGCAGGGGTGCGGCAGGGTTGGGCAATGAGCAGTTCTTC. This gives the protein CASRGAAGLGNEQFF.

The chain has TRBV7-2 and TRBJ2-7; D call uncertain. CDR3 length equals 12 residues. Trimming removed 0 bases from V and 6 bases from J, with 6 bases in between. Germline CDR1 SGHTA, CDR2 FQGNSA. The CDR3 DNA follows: TGTGCCAGCAGCTTAGCGGCCCCCGAGCAGTACTTC. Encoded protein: CASSLAAPEQYF.

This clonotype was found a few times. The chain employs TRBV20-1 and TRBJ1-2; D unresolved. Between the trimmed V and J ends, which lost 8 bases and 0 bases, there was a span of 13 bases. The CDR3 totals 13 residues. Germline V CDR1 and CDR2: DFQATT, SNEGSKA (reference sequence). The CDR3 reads CSLIRDPNYGYTF. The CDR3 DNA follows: TGCAGTCTTATACGGGATCCTAACTATGGCTACACCTTC.

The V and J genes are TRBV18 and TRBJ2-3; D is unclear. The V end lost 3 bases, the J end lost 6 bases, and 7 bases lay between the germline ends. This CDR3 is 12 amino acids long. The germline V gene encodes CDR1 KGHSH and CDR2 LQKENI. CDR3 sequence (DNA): TGTGCCAGCTCACCCTCAGCGGATACGCAGTATTTT. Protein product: CASSPSADTQYF.

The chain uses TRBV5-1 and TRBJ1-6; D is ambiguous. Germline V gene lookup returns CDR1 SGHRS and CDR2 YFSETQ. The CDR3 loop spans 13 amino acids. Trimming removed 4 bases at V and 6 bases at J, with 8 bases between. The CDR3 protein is CASSPTSNSPLHF. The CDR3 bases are TGCGCCAGCAGCCCCACATCTAATTCACCCCTCCACTTT.

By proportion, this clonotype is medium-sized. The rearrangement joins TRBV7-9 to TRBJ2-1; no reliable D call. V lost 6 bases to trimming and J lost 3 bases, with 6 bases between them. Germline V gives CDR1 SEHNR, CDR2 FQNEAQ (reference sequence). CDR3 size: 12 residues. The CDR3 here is CASSWNYNEQFF. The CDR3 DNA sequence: TGTGCCAGCAGTTGGAACTACAATGAGCAGTTCTTC. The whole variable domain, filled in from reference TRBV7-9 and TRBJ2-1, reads DTGVSQNPRHKITKRGQNVTFRCDPISEHNRLYWYRQTLGQGPEFLTYFQNEAQLEKSRLLSDRFSAERPKGSFSTLEIQRTEQGDSAMYLCASSWNYNEQFFGPGTRLTVL.

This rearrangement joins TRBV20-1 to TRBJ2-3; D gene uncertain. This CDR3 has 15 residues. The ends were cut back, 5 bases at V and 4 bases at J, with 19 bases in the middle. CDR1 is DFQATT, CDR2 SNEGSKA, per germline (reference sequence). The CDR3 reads CSAPNTGWSADTQYF. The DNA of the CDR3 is TGCAGTGCTCCCAACACCGGGTGGTCCGCAGATACGCAGTATTTT.

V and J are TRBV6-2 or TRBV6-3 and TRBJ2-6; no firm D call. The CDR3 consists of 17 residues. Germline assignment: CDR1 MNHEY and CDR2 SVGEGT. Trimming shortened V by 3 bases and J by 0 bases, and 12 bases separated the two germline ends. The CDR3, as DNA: TGTGCCAGCAGTTATTACCCTCTAGGCTCTGGGGCCAACGTCCTGACTTTC. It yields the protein CASSYYPLGSGANVLTF.

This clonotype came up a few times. CDR3 sequence: CASSQVGQYGYTF. The CDR3 DNA follows: TGTGCCAGCAGCCAAGTCGGACAGTATGGCTACACCTTC. The chain joins TRBV14 to TRBJ1-2; a weak D match, TRBD1 (6 bases). V dropped 1 base and J dropped 5 bases, with 8 bases sitting between them. The CDR3 loop spans 13 amino acids. The germline gives CDR1 SGHDN, CDR2 FVKESK.

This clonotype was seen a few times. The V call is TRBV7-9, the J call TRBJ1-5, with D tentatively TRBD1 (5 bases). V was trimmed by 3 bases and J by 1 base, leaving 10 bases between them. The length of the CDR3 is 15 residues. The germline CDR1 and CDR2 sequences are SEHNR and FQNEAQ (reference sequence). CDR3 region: CASSLGSGSNQPQHF. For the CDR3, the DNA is TGTGCCAGCAGCTTGGGTTCAGGGAGCAATCAGCCCCAGCATTTT.

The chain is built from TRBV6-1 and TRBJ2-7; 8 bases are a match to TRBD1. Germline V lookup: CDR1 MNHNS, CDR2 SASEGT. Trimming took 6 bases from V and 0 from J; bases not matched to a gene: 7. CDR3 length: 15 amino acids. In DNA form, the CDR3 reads TGTGCCAGCAGCCTTGAGACAGGGGCCTCCTACGAGCAGTACTTC. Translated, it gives CASSLETGASYEQYF.

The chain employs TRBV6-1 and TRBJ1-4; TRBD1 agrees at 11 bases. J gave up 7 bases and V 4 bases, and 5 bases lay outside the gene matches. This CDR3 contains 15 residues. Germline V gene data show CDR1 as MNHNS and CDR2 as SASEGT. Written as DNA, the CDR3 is TGTGCCAGCAGTGCTCCGGGACAGGGGGGTGAAAAACTGTTTTTT. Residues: CASSAPGQGGEKLFF.

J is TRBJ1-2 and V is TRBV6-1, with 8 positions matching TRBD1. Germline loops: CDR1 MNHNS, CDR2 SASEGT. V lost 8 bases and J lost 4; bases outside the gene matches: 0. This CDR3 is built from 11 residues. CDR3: CASGQGYGYTF. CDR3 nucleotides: TGTGCCAGCGGACAGGGCTATGGCTACACCTTC.

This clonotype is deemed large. The CDR3 is CATLGTNYGYTF. As DNA, the CDR3 is TGTGCCACGCTAGGGACCAACTATGGCTACACCTTC. The chain combines TRBV10-3 with TRBJ1-2; weak D call: TRBD1 (5 bases). Germline CDR1 and CDR2: ENHRY and SYGVKD. This CDR3 has 12 residues. Trimming pared 10 bases from V and 2 bases from J, leaving 11 bases between.

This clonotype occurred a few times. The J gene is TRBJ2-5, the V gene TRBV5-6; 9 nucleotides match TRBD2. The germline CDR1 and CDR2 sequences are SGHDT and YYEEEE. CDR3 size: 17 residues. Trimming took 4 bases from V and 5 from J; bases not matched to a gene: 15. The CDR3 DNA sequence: TGTGCCAGCAGCATAGGCCCTTCCGGGACTAGCTACGAGACCCAGTACTTC. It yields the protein CASSIGPSGTSYETQYF.

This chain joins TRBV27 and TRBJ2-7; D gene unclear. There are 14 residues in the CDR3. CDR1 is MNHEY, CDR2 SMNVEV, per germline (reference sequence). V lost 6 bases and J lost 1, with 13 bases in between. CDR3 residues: CASRALGLSYEQYF. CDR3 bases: TGTGCCAGCAGGGCCCTCGGGCTATCCTACGAGCAGTACTTC.

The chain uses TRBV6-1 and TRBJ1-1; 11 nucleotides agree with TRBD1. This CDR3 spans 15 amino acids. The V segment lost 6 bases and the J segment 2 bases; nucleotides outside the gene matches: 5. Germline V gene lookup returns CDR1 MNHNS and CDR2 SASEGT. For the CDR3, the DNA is TGTGCCAGCAGACCCGGACAGGGGGCAAACACTGAAGCTTTCTTT. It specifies CASRPGQGANTEAFF.

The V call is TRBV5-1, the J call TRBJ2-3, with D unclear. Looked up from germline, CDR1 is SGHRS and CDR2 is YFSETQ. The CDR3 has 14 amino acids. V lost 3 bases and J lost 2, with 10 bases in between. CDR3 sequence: CASSSPVLTDTQYF. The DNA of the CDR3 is TGCGCCAGCAGCTCGCCTGTACTCACAGATACGCAGTATTTT. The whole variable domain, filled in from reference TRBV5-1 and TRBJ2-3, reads KAGVTQTPRYLIKTRGQQVTLSCSPISGHRSVSWYQQTPGQGLQFLFEYFSETQRNKGNFPGRFSGRQFSNSRSEMNVSTLELGDSALYLCASSSPVLTDTQYFGPGTRLTVL.

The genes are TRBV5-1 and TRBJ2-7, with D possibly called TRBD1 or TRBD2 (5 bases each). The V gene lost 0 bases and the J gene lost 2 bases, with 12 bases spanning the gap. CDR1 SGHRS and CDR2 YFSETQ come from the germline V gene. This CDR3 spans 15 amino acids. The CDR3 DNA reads TGCGCCAGCAGCTTGGAAGGGGACCGAACCTACGAGCAGTACTTC. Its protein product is CASSLEGDRTYEQYF.

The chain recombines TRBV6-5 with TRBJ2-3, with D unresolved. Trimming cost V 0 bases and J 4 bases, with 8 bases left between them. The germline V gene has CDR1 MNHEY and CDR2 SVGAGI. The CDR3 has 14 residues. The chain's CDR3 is CASSYSTASDTQYF. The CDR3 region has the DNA TGTGCCAGCAGTTACTCGACTGCTTCAGATACGCAGTATTTT.

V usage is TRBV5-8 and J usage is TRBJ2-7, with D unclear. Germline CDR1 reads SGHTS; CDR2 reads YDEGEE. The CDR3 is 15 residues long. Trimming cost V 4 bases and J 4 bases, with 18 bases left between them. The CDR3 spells CASSLKGEPLYEQYF. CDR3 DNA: TGTGCCAGCAGCCTTAAGGGTGAGCCCCTATACGAGCAGTACTTC.